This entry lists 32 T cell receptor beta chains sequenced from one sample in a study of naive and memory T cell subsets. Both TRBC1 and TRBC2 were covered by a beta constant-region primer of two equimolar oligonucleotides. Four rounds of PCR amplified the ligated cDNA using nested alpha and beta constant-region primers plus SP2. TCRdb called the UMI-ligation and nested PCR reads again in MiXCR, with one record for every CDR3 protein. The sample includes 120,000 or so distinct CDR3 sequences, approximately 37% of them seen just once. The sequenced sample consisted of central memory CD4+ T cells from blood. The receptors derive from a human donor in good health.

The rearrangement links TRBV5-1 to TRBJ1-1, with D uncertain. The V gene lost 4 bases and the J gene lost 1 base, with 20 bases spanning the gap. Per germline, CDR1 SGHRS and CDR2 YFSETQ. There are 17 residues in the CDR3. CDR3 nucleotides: TGCGCCAGCAGCCCCCGTGGGATTGCAGCGTCGAACACTGAAGCTTTCTTT. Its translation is CASSPRGIAASNTEAFF.

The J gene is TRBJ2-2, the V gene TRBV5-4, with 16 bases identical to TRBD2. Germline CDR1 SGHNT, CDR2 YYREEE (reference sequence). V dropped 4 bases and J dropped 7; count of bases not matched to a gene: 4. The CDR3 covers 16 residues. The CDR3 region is CASSPGLAGGVGELFF. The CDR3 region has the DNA TGTGCCAGCAGCCCGGGACTAGCGGGAGGGGTCGGGGAGCTGTTTTTT.

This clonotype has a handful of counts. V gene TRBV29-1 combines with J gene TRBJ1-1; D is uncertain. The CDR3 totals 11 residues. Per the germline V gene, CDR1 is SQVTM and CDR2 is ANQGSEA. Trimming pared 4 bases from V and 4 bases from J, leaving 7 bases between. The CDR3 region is CSVASATEAFF. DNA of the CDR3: TGCAGCGTTGCGTCGGCCACTGAAGCTTTCTTT.

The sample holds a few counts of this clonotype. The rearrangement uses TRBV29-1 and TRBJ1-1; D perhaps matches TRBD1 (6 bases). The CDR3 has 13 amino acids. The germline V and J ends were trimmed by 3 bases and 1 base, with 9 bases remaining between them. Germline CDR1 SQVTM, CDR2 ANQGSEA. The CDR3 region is CSVETRGNTEAFF. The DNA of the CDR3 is TGCAGCGTTGAGACCAGGGGGAACACTGAAGCTTTCTTT.

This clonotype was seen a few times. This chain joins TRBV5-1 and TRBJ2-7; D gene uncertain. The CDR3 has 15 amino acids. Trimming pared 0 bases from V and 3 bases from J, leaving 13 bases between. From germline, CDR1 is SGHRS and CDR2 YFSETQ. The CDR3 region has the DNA TGCGCCAGCAGCTTGGCCGTCCCGAAGCGCTACGAGCAGTACTTC. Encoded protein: CASSLAVPKRYEQYF.

The CDR3 DNA is TGTGCCAGCAGTTACTCTAAAACCACAGATACGCAGTATTTT. It is translated as CASSYSKTTDTQYF. V usage is TRBV6-5 and J usage is TRBJ2-3; D is uncertain. Trimming stripped 0 bases from V and 2 bases from J, with 6 bases between. The CDR3 spans 14 residues. Germline V CDR1 and CDR2: MNHEY, SVGAGI.

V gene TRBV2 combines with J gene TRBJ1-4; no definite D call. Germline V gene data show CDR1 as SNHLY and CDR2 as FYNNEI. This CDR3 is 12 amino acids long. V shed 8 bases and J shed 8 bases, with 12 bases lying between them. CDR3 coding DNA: TGTGCCAGCGGGAGATCGGGGGAAAAACTGTTTTTT. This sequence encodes CASGRSGEKLFF.

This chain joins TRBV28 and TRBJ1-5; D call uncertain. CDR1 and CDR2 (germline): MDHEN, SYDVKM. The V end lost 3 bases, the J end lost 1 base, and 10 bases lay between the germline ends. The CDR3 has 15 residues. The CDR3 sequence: CASSLGHPSNQPQHF. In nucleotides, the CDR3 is TGTGCCAGCAGTTTGGGTCATCCAAGCAATCAGCCCCAGCATTTT.

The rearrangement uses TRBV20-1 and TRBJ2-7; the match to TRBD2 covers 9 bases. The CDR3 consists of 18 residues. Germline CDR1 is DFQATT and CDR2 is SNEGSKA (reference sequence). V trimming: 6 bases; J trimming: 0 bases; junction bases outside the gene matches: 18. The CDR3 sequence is CSALGPAGGRSLSYEQYF. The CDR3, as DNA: TGCAGTGCCCTTGGGCCAGCGGGAGGTCGTTCCCTCTCCTACGAGCAGTACTTC.

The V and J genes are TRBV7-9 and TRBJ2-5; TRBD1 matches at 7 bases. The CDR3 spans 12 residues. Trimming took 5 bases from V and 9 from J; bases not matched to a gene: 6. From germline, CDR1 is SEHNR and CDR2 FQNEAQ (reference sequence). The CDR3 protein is CASSPTGTAQYF. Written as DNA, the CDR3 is TGTGCCAGCAGCCCGACCGGGACAGCCCAGTACTTC.

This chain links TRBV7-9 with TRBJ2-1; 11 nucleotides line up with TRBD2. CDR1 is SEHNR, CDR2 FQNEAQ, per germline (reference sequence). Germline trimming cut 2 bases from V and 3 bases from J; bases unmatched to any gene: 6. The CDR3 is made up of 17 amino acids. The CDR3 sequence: CASSLKGLAVIYNEQFF. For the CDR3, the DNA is TGTGCCAGCAGCTTAAAGGGACTAGCGGTTATCTACAATGAGCAGTTCTTC.

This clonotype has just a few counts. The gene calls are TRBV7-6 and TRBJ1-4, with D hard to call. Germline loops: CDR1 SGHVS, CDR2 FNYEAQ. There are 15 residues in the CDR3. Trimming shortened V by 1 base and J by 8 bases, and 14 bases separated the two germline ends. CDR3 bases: TGTGCCAGCAGCTTAGGTAGTAGTTGGCAGGAAAAACTGTTTTTT. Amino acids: CASSLGSSWQEKLFF.

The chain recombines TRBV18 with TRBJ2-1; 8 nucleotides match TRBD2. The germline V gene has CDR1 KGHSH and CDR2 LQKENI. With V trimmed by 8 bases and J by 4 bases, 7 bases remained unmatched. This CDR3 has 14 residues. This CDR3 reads CASTTSGVYNEQFF. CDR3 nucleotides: TGTGCCAGCACCACTAGCGGAGTTTACAATGAGCAGTTCTTC.

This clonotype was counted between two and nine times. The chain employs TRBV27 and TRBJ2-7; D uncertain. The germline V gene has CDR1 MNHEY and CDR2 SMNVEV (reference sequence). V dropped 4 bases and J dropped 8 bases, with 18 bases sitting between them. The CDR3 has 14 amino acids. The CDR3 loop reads CASSSPVFGWKQYF. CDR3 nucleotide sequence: TGTGCCAGCAGTTCCCCCGTATTCGGGTGGAAGCAGTACTTC.

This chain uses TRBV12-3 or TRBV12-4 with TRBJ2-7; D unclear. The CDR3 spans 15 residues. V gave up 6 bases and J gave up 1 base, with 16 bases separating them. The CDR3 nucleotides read TGTGCCAGCAGGTTGGGCCGACGGGCATCCTACGAGCAGTACTTC. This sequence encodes CASRLGRRASYEQYF.

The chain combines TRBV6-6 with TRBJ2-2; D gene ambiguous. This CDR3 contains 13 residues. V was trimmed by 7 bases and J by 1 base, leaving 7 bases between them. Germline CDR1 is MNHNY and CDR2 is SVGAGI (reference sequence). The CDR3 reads CASKPGNTGELFF. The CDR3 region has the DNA TGTGCCAGCAAACCAGGGAACACCGGGGAGCTGTTTTTT.

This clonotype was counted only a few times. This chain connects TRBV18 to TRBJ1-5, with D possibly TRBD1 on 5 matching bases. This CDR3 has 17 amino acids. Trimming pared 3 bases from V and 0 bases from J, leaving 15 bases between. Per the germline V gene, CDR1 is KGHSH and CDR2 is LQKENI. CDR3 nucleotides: TGTGCCAGCTCACCGGGACTTCAAGTCCATAGCAATCAGCCCCAGCATTTT. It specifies CASSPGLQVHSNQPQHF.

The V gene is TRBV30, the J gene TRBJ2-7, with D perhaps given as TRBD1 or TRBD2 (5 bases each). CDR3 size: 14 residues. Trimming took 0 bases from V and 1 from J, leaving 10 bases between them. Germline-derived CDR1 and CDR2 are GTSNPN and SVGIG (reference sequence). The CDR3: CAWSVGGISYEQYF. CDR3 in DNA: TGTGCCTGGAGTGTTGGGGGAATATCCTACGAGCAGTACTTC.

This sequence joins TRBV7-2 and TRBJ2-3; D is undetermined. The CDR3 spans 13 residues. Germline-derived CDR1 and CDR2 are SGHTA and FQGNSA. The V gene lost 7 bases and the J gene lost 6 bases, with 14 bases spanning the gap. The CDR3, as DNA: TGTGCCAGCACCCGATTTGGGGTTGATACGCAGTATTTT. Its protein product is CASTRFGVDTQYF.

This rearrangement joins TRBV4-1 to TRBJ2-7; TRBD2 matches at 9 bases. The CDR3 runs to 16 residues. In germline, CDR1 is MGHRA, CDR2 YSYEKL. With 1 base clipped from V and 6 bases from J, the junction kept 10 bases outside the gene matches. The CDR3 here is CASSQVSGRRGGEQYF. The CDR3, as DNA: TGCGCCAGCAGCCAAGTCAGCGGGAGGCGAGGGGGCGAGCAGTACTTC.

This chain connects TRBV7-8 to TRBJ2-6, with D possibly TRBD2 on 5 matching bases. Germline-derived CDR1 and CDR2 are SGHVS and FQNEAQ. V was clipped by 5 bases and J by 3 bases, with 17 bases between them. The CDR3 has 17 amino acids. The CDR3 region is CASSPSISGGGANVLTF. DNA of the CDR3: TGTGCCAGCAGCCCTAGCATTTCAGGCGGTGGGGCCAACGTCCTGACTTTC.

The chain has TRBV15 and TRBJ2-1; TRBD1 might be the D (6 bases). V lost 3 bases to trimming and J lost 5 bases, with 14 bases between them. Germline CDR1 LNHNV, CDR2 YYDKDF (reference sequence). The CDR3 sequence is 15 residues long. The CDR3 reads CATSSKQGDHNEQFF. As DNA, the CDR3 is TGTGCCACCAGCAGTAAACAGGGAGACCACAATGAGCAGTTCTTC.

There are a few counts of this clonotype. In DNA form, the CDR3 reads TGTGCCAGCAGCCAAGTTCTCAGTCATGAGCAGTTCTTC. Amino acid sequence: CASSQVLSHEQFF. J is TRBJ2-1 and V is TRBV14; D is undetermined. V lost 1 base and J lost 8, with 9 bases in between. This CDR3 has 13 amino acids. Germline V lookup: CDR1 SGHDN, CDR2 FVKESK.

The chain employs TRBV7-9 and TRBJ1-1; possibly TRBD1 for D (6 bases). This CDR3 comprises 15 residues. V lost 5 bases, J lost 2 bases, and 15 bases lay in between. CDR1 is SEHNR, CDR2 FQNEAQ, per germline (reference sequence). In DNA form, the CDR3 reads TGTGCCAGCAGCGCCCCTGACAGGACTAACACTGAAGCTTTCTTT. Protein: CASSAPDRTNTEAFF.

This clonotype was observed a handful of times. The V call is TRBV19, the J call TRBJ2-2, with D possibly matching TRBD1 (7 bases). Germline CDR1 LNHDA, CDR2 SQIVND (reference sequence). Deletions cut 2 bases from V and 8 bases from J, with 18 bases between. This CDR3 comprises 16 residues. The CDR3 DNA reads TGTGCCAGTAGTATACTACCGGAGGGGGCGATGGGGGAGCTGTTTTTT. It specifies CASSILPEGAMGELFF.

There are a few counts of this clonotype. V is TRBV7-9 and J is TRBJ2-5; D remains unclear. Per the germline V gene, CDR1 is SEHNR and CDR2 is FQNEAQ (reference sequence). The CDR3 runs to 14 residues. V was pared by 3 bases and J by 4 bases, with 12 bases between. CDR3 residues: CASSFGLKGETQYF. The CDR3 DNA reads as TGTGCCAGCAGCTTCGGTCTAAAAGGAGAGACCCAGTACTTC. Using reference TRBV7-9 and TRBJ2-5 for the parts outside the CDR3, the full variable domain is DTGVSQNPRHKITKRGQNVTFRCDPISEHNRLYWYRQTLGQGPEFLTYFQNEAQLEKSRLLSDRFSAERPKGSFSTLEIQRTEQGDSAMYLCASSFGLKGETQYFGPGTRLLVL.

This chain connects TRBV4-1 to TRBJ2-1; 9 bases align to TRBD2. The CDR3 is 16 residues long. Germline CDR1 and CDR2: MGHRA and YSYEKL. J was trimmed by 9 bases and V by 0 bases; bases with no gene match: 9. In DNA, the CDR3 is TGCGCCAGCAGCCAAGACCTTAGCGGGAGAACCATTGAGCAGTTCTTC. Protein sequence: CASSQDLSGRTIEQFF.

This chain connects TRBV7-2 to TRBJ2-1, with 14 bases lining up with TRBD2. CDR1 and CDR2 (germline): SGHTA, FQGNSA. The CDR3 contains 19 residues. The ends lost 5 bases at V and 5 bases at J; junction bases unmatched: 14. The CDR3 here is CASSQGLAGGLGVNNEQFF. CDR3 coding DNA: TGTGCCAGCAGCCAAGGACTAGCGGGAGGTCTAGGAGTCAACAATGAGCAGTTCTTC.

The CDR3 DNA sequence: TGTGCCAGCAGGCCGGGACTAGCGACCGGTGAGCAGTTCTTC. Its protein product is CASRPGLATGEQFF. The gene calls are TRBV6-1 and TRBJ2-1, with 10 bases lining up with TRBD2. The V and J ends lost 6 bases and 9 bases, in that order; junction bases with no gene match: 8. CDR1 MNHNS and CDR2 SASEGT come from the germline V gene. This CDR3 spans 14 amino acids.

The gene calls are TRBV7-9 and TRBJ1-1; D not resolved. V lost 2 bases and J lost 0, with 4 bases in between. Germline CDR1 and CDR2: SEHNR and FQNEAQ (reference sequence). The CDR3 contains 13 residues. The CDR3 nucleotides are TGTGCCAGCAGCTTACAGTTGAACACTGAAGCTTTCTTT. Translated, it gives CASSLQLNTEAFF.

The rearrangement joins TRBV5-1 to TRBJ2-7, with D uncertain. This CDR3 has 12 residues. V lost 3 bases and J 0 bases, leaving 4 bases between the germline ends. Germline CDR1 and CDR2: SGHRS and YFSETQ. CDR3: CASSSPSYEQYF. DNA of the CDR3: TGCGCCAGCAGCTCCCCCTCCTACGAGCAGTACTTC.

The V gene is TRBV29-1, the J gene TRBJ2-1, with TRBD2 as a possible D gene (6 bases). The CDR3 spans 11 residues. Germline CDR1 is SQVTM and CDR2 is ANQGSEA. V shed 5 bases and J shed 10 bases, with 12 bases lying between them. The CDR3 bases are TGCAGCGTTAGGACTACCGCGGAGCAGTTCTTC. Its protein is CSVRTTAEQFF.